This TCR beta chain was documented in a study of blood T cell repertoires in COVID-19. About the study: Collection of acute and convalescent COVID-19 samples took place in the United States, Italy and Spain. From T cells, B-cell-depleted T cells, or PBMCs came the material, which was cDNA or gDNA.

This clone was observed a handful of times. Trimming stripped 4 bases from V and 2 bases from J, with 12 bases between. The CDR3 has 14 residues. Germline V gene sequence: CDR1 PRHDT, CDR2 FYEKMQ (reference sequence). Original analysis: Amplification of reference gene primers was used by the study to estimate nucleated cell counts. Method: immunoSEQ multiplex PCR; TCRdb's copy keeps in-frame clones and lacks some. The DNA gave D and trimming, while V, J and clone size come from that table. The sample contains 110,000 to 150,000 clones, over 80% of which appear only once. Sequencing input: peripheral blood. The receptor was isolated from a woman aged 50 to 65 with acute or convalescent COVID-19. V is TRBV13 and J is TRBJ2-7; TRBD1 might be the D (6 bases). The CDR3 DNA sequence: TGTGCCAGCAGCTCTACGGACAGACCCTACGAGCAGTACTTC. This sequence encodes CASSSTDRPYEQYF.